The next 14 T cell receptor beta chains were all read from a single sample in a study of read filtering for tumor transcriptome and immune sequencing. This library used about 400 ng RNA and molecular barcoded adaptors spanning alpha/delta and beta/gamma chains. TCRdb reanalysed the reads using MiXCR and keeps one entry per CDR3 protein. The sample has about 50,000 distinct CDR3 sequences; approximately 18% are singletons. The sequenced material came from a population of CD138-negative cells sorted from bone marrow. These TCRs come from a donor aged 40 or over with multiple myeloma.

This clonotype was recorded many times. The V call is TRBV11-2, the J call TRBJ2-5; D remains unclear. CDR3 length: 16 amino acids. V lost 1 base, J lost 1 base, and 13 bases lay in between. Germline CDR1 SGHAT, CDR2 FQNNGV. DNA for the CDR3: TGTGCCAGCAGCTTAGTTTATGCGGTATCCCAAGAGACCCAGTACTTC. This encodes CASSLVYAVSQETQYF.

This clonotype was counted at least ten times. The rearrangement links TRBV20-1 to TRBJ2-7; D is possibly TRBD1 or TRBD2 (5 bases each). The CDR3 length is 15 residues. V lost 1 base to trimming and J lost 5 bases, with 18 bases between them. Per germline, CDR1 DFQATT and CDR2 SNEGSKA (reference sequence). The CDR3 region has the DNA TGCAGTGCTAGAGTTCCGACCGGGGTGGGGGACGAGCAGTACTTC. Its protein is CSARVPTGVGDEQYF.

A few counts support this clonotype. The chain carries TRBV20-1 and TRBJ2-1; TRBD2 agrees at 10 bases. Per the germline V gene, CDR1 is DFQATT and CDR2 is SNEGSKA (reference sequence). The CDR3 covers 16 residues. V shed 6 bases and J 9 bases; nucleotides not matched to a gene: 17. The CDR3, as DNA: TGCAGTGCAGGGGGGAGCGGGAGGGGGGCTTGGGGTGAGCAGTTCTTC. This sequence encodes CSAGGSGRGAWGEQFF.

This clonotype was observed at least ten times. The rearrangement joins TRBV12-3 or TRBV12-4 to TRBJ1-1; no reliable D call. Trimming took off 1 base at V and 1 base at J, with 10 bases between the two ends. The CDR3 spans 15 residues. The chain's CDR3 is CASSLGGLQNTEAFF. DNA for the CDR3: TGTGCCAGCAGTTTAGGGGGTTTGCAGAACACTGAAGCTTTCTTT.

With regard to this clonotype: A read error may explain this, as a much larger clone is one base away. The chain combines TRBV19 with TRBJ2-6, with a weak D call TRBD1 (5 bases). In germline, CDR1 is LNHDA, CDR2 SQIVND (reference sequence). There are 14 residues in the CDR3. CDR3 DNA sequence: TGTGCCAGTAGTACAGGGCTTGGGGCCAACGTCCTGTCTTTC. Amino acid sequence: CASSTGLGANVLSF.

A note on this clonotype: A far larger clone is just one base off, so this is likely a read error. The chain joins TRBV4-3 to TRBJ1-4; D is possibly TRBD2 (6 bases). The J call may be mistaken, given a closer DNA end match to TRBJ2-3. The CDR3 is 14 amino acids. In germline, CDR1 is LGHNA, CDR2 YSLEER. As DNA, the CDR3 is TGCGCCAGCAGCCAATCGGGGGTTATAGATACGCAGTATTTT. Translating gives CASSQSGVIDTQYF.

Of note for this clonotype: This may come from a read error, since a much larger clone is one base off. The chain links TRBV11-1 to TRBJ2-2, with TRBD1 matching over 8 bases. CDR3 length: 17 residues. Germline V gene data show CDR1 as SGHAT and CDR2 as FQDESV (reference sequence). The CDR3 DNA is TGTGCCGGCAGCTTAGAACCTGGACAGGGAGGAACCGGGGAGCTGTTTTTT. Encoded protein: CAGSLEPGQGGTGELFF.

The chain joins TRBV10-3 to TRBJ1-5; a possible D gene is TRBD1 (6 bases). CDR3 length equals 13 residues. V lost 10 bases, J lost 6 bases, and 16 bases lay in between. Germline V lookup: CDR1 ENHRY, CDR2 SYGVKD. As DNA, the CDR3 is TGTGCCACCACCGGGACACCGGGTCAGCCCCAGCATTTT. Translation gives CATTGTPGQPQHF.

This clonotype appeared a few times. Possible read error: a much larger clone is one base away. V and J are TRBV9 and TRBJ2-2, with 9 bases fitting TRBD2. V shed 0 bases, J shed 9 bases, and the junction held 9 bases outside the gene matches. CDR1 and CDR2 (germline): SGDLS, YYNGEE. The CDR3 extends over 16 amino acids. The DNA of the CDR3 is TGTGCCAGCAGCGTAGCTGCCGGGGCTAGCGGGAGGGAGCTGTTTTTT. This sequence encodes CASSVAAGASGRELFF.

V usage is TRBV15 and J usage is TRBJ2-1; D is possibly TRBD1 or TRBD2 (5 bases each). This CDR3 has 12 amino acids. V was cut by 3 bases and J by 10 bases, with 10 bases left in between. Germline-derived CDR1 and CDR2 are LNHNV and YYDKDF (reference sequence). For the CDR3, the DNA is TGTGCCACCAGCAGTGTGGGGGAAGAGCAGTTCTTC. It specifies CATSSVGEEQFF.

This clonotype was counted ten times or more. This chain uses TRBV7-2 with TRBJ2-6; D remains unclear. The V gene lost 3 bases and the J gene lost 0 bases, with 15 bases spanning the gap. CDR1 and CDR2 (germline): SGHTA, FQGNSA. The CDR3 covers 18 residues. In DNA form, the CDR3 reads TGTGCCAGCAGCTTGAAGGGTGACTGGGGCTCTGGGGCCAACGTCCTGACTTTC. This translates into CASSLKGDWGSGANVLTF.

Worth noting for this clonotype: This may be a read error: a much more frequent sequence differs by one nucleotide. CDR3 DNA sequence: TGCAGGGTGAAACGGCTCACTGAAGATTTCTTT. Amino acid sequence: CRVKRLTEDFF. The J gene is TRBJ1-6, the V gene TRBV20-1; the D is unclear. Germline-derived CDR1 and CDR2 are DFQATT and SNEGSKA (reference sequence). This CDR3 is built from 11 residues.

This clonotype came up many times. The CDR3 protein is CASSAVEGVEQFF. CDR3 DNA: TGTGCCAGCAGCGCCGTCGAGGGAGTTGAGCAGTTCTTC. This chain links TRBV9 with TRBJ2-1; perhaps TRBD2 as D (5 bases). The CDR3 sequence is 13 residues long. Per the germline V gene, CDR1 is SGDLS and CDR2 is YYNGEE. Between the trimmed V and J ends, which lost 3 bases and 9 bases, there was a span of 13 bases. Based on the CDR3 plus reference TRBV9 and TRBJ2-1, the full variable domain is DSGVTQTPKHLITATGQRVTLRCSPRSGDLSVYWYQQSLDQGLQFLIQYYNGEERAKGNILERFSAQQFPDLHSELNLSSLELGDSALYFCASSAVEGVEQFFGPGTRLTVL.

This clonotype was seen many times. The gene calls are TRBV13 and TRBJ2-1, with D unclear. Trimming stripped 2 bases from V and 9 bases from J, with 11 bases between. The CDR3 loop spans 13 amino acids. From germline, CDR1 is PRHDT and CDR2 FYEKMQ (reference sequence). Here the CDR3 DNA reads TGTGCCAGCAGCTTACGGAAAAAGGGTGAGCAGTTCTTC. It is translated as CASSLRKKGEQFF.